This TCR beta chain appears in the sequencing data of a study of T cells after yellow fever vaccination. Findings of the study overall: Post-booster repertoires again held most primary-vaccination clones (roughly 95% CD4, roughly 88% CD8). One caveat is that FACS-sorted repertoires could contain abundant clonotypes contaminating from the bulk population. Few clonotypes appeared in both CD4 and CD8 compartments.

As for this clonotype: Its specificity is unknown.

V lost 0 bases, J lost 3 bases, and 6 bases lay in between. The CDR3 length is 13 residues. Germline lookup yields CDR1 SGHRS and CDR2 YFSETQ. The 5'RACE template-switching step produced TCR cDNA and added a universal primer site and UMIs. TCRdb re-analysed the 5' RACE reads in MiXCR, keeping a single row per CDR3 protein. The top ten clones hold about a sixth of a sample with 400,000 to 450,000 distinct CDR3 sequences, about 17% of them seen once. Material: PBMCs, obtained before the yellow fever booster vaccination. The chain has TRBV5-1 and TRBJ1-1; D gene ambiguous. The sequence was obtained from a man aged 18-30 years who received the YFV17D yellow fever vaccine. CDR3 coding DNA: TGCGCCAGCAGCTTGGAGGACCACACTGAAGCTTTCTTT. Amino acid sequence: CASSLEDHTEAFF. The variable domain in full, with the rest retrieved from reference TRBV5-1 and TRBJ1-1, is KAGVTQTPRYLIKTRGQQVTLSCSPISGHRSVSWYQQTPGQGLQFLFEYFSETQRNKGNFPGRFSGRQFSNSRSEMNVSTLELGDSALYLCASSLEDHTEAFFGQGTRLTVV.